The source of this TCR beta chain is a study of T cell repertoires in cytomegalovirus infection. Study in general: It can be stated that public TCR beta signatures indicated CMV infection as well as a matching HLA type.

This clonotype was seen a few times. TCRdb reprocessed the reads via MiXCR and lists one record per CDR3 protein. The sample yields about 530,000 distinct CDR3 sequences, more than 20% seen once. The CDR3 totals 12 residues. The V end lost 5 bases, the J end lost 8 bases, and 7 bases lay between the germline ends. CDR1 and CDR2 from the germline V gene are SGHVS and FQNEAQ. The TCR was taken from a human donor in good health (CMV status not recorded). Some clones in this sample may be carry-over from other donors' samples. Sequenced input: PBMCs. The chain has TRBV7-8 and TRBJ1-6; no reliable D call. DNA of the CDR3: TGTGCCAGCAGCCCCCCGGATTCACCCCTCCACTTT. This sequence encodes CASSPPDSPLHF. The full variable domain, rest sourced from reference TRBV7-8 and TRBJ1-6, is GAGVSQSPRYKVAKRGQDVALRCDPISGHVSLFWYQQALGQGPEFLTYFQNEAQLDKSGLPSDRFFAERPEGSVSTLKIQRTQQEDSAVYLCASSPPDSPLHFGNGTRLTVT.